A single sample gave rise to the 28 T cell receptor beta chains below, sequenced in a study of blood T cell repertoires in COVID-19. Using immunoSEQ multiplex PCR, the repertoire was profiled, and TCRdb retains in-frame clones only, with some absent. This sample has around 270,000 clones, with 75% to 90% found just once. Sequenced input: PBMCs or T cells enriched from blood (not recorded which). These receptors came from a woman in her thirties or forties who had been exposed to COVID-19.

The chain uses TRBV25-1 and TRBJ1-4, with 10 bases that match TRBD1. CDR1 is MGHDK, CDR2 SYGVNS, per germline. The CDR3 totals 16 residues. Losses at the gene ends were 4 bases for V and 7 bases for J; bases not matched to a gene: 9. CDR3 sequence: CASSARQGAQGEKLFF. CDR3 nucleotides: TGTGCCAGCAGTGCAAGACAGGGGGCGCAGGGTGAAAAACTGTTTTTT.

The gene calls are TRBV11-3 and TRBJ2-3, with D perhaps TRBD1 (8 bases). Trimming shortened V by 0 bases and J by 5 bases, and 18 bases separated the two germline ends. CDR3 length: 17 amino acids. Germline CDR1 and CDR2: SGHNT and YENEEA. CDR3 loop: CASSLERGGQVKDTQYF. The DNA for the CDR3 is TGTGCCAGCAGCTTAGAAAGGGGGGGACAGGTAAAAGATACGCAGTATTTT.

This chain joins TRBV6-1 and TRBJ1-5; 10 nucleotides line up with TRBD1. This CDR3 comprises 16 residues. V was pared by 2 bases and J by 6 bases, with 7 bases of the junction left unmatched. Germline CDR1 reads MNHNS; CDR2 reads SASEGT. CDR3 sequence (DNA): TGTGCCAGCAGTGAATTTAGGACAGGGGGGGCTCAGCCCCAGCATTTT. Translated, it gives CASSEFRTGGAQPQHF.

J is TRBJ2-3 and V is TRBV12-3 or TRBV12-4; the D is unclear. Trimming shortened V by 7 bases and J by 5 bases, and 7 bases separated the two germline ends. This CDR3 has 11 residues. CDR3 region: CASKLLDTQYF. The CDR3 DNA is TGTGCCAGCAAGCTGCTAGATACGCAGTATTTT.

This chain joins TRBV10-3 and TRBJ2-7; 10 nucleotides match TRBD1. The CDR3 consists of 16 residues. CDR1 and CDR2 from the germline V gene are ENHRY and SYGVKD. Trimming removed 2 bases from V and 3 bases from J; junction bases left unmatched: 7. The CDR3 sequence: CAISEPGQGVNYEQYF. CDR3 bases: TGTGCCATCAGTGAGCCCGGACAGGGGGTTAACTACGAGCAGTACTTC.

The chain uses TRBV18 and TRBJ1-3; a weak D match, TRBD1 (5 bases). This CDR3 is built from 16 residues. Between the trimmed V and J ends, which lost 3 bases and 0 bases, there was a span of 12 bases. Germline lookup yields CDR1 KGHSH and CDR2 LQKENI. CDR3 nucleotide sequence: TGTGCCAGCTCACCCCAACAGGCCCACTCTGGAAACACCATATATTTT. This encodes CASSPQQAHSGNTIYF.

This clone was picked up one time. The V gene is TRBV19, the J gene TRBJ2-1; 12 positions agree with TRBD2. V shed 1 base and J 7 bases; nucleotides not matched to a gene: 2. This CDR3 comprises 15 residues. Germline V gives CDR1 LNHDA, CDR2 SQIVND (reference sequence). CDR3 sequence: CASSIGTSGANEQFF. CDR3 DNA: TGTGCCAGTAGTATAGGGACTAGCGGGGCAAATGAGCAGTTCTTC.

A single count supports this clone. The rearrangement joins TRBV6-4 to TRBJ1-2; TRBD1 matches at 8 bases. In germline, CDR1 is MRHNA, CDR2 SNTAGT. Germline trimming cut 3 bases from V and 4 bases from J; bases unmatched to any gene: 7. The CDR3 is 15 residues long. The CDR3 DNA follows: TGTGCCAGCAGTGAGGGGGCAGGGGGCACCTATGGCTACACCTTC. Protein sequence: CASSEGAGGTYGYTF.

The chain's CDR3 is CASSDSNNEKLFF. CDR3 nucleotides: TGTGCCAGCTCCGACAGCAATAATGAAAAACTGTTTTTT. V and J are TRBV18 and TRBJ1-4, with D perhaps matching TRBD1 (5 bases). The V end was cut by 6 bases, the J end by 4 bases, with 9 bases between. The germline CDR1 and CDR2 sequences are KGHSH and LQKENI. The CDR3 has 13 amino acids.

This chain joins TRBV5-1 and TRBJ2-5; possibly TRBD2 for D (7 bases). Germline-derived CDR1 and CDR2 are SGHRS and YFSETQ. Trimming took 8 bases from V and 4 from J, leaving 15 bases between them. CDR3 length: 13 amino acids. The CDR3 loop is CASHRGARETQYF. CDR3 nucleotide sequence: TGCGCCAGTCATCGGGGGGCCAGAGAGACCCAGTACTTC.

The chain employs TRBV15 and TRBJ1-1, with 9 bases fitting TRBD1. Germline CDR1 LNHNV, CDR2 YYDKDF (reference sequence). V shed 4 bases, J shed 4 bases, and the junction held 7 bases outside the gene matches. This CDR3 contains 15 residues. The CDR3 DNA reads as TGTGCCACCAGCACCCTACAGGGGGCGAGCACTGAAGCTTTCTTT. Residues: CATSTLQGASTEAFF.

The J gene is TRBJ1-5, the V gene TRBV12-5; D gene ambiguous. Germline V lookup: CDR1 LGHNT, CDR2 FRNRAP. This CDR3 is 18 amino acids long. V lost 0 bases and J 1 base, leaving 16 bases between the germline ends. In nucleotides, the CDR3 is TGTGCTAGTGGTTTGGTACCCCTCGGGGAGGCGAGCAATCAGCCCCAGCATTTT. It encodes CASGLVPLGEASNQPQHF.

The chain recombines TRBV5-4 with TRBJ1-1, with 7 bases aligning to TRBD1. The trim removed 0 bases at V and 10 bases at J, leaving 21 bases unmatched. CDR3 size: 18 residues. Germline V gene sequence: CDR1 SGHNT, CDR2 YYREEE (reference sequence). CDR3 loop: CASSLGDRLRTGELGAFF. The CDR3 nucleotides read TGTGCCAGCAGCTTGGGTGATCGTTTAAGAACAGGGGAATTAGGAGCTTTCTTT. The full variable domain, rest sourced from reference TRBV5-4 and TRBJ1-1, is ETGVTQSPTHLIKTRGQQVTLRCSSQSGHNTVSWYQQALGQGPQFIFQYYREEENGRGNFPPRFSGLQFPNYSSELNVNALELDDSALYLCASSLGDRLRTGELGAFFGQGTRLTVV.

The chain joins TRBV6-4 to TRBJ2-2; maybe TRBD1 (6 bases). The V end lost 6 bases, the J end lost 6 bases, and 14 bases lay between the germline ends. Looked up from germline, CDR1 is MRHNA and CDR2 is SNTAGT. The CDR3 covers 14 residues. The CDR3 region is CASSPTGEAGELFF. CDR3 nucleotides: TGTGCCAGCAGCCCGACAGGAGAGGCCGGGGAGCTGTTTTTT.

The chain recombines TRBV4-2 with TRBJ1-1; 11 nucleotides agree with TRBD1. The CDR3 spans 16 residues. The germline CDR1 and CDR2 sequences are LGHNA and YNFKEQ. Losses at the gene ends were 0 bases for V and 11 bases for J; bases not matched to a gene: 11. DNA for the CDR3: TGTGCCAGCAGCCAAGATTTGACCGGGACAGGGGGTTTCGCTTTCTTT. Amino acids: CASSQDLTGTGGFAFF.

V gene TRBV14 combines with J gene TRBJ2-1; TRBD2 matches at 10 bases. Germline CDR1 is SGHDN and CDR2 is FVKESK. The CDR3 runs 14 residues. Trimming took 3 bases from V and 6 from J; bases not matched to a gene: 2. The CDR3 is CASSQLAGVNEQFF. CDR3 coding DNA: TGTGCCAGCAGCCAGCTAGCGGGAGTCAATGAGCAGTTCTTC.

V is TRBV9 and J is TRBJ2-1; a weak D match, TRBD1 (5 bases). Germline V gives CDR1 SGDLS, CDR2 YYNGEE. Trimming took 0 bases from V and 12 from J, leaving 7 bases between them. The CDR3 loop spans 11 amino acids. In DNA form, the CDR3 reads TGTGCCAGCAGCGTAGAGGGGATGCAGTTCTTC. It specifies CASSVEGMQFF.

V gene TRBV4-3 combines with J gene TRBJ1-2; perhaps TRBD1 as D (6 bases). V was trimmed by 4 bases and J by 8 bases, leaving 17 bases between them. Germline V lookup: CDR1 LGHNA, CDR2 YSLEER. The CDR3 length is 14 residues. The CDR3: CASSRRGALVGYTF. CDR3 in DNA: TGCGCCAGCAGCCGCCGGGGGGCCCTTGTGGGCTACACCTTC.

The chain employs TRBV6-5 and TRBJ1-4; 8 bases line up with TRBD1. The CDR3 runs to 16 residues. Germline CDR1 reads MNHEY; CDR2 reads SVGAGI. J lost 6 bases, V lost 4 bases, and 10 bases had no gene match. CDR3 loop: CASSLDRVGAHEKLFF. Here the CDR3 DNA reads TGTGCCAGCAGTTTGGACAGGGTGGGGGCACATGAAAAACTGTTTTTT.

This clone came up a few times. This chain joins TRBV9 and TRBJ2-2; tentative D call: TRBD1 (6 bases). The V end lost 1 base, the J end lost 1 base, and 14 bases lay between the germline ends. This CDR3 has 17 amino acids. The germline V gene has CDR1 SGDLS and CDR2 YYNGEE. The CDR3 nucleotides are TGTGCCAGCAGCGTAACAGGGTGGGGGATGAACACCGGGGAGCTGTTTTTT. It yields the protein CASSVTGWGMNTGELFF.

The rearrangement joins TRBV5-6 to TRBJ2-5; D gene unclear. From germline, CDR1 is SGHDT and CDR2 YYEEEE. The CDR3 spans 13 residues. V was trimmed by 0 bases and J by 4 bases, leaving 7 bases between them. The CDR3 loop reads CASSLARRETQYF. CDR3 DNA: TGTGCCAGCAGCTTGGCTAGAAGAGAGACCCAGTACTTC.

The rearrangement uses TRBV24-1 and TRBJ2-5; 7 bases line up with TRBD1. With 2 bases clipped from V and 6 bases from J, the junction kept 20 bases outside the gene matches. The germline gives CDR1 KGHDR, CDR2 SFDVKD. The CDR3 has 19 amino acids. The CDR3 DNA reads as TGTGCCACCAGTGATTCCTATCGACAGGGCGGGTGCTGGTTAAAGACCCAGTACTTC. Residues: CATSDSYRQGGCWLKTQYF.

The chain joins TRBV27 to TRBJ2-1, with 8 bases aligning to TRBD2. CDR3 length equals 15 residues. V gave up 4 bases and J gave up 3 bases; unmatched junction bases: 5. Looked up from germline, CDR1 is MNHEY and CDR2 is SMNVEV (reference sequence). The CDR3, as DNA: TGTGCCAGCAGTTCCCAGCGGGAGATCTACAATGAGCAGTTCTTC. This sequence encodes CASSSQREIYNEQFF.

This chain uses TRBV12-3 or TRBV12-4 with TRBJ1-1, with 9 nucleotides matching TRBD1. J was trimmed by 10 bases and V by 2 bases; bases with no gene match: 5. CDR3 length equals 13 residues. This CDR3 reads CASSLSQGARAFF. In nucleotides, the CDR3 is TGTGCCAGCAGTTTATCACAGGGGGCGCGAGCTTTCTTT.

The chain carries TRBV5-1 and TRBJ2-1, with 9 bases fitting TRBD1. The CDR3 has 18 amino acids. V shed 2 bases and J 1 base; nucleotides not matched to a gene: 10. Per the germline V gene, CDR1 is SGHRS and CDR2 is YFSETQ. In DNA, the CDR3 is TGCGCCAGCAGCTTATCCACTACAGGGGGCGCGTCCTACAATGAGCAGTTCTTC. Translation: CASSLSTTGGASYNEQFF.

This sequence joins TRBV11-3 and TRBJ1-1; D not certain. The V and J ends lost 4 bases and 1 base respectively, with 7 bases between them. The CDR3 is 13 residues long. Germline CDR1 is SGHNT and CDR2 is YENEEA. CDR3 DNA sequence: TGTGCCAGCAGCTCACAGCAGAACACTGAAGCTTTCTTT. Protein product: CASSSQQNTEAFF.

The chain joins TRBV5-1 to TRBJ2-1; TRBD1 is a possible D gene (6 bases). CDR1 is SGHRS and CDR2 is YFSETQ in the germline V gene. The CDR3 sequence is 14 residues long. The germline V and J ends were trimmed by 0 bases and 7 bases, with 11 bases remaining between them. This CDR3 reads CASSLEADRNEQFF. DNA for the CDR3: TGCGCCAGCAGCTTGGAGGCGGACAGAAATGAGCAGTTCTTC.

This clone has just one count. The CDR3 sequence is CAWSLRAGANEQFF. For the CDR3, the DNA is TGTGCCTGGAGTCTACGGGCAGGGGCCAATGAGCAGTTCTTC. This chain uses TRBV30 with TRBJ2-1, with D perhaps matching TRBD1 (6 bases). The CDR3 runs 14 residues. The V end lost 2 bases, the J end lost 6 bases, and 14 bases lay between the germline ends. Germline V gene lookup returns CDR1 GTSNPN and CDR2 SVGIG (reference sequence).